These 3 T cell receptor beta chains share one sample of origin, sequenced in a study of T cell responses to AZD1222 COVID-19 vaccine. Clones were sequenced by immunoSEQ multiplex PCR, and TCRdb holds only the in-frame ones, with some missing. The table includes 180,000 or so clones, around 90% detected once. The sample in question was peripheral blood, obtained on day 0 of AZD1222 vaccination. Receptors originate from an adult in good health.

This rearrangement joins TRBV7-9 to TRBJ1-1; D uncertain. The germline gives CDR1 SEHNR, CDR2 FQNEAQ (reference sequence). With 11 bases removed from V and 4 bases from J, the gap between germline ends came to 17 bases. The CDR3 contains 13 residues. CDR3 DNA: TGTGCCCCGGGAAGATGGGCAAGCACTGAAGCTTTCTTT. Translated: CAPGRWASTEAFF.

V usage is TRBV5-1 and J usage is TRBJ2-3; TRBD2 matches at 7 bases. This CDR3 is 14 amino acids long. V trimming: 4 bases; J trimming: 5 bases; junction bases outside the gene matches: 7. Germline lookup yields CDR1 SGHRS and CDR2 YFSETQ. For the CDR3, the DNA is TGCGCCAGCAGCCCAATGACTAGCCAAGATACGCAGTATTTT. This encodes CASSPMTSQDTQYF. The entire variable domain, with the rest obtained from reference TRBV5-1 and TRBJ2-3, is as follows: KAGVTQTPRYLIKTRGQQVTLSCSPISGHRSVSWYQQTPGQGLQFLFEYFSETQRNKGNFPGRFSGRQFSNSRSEMNVSTLELGDSALYLCASSPMTSQDTQYFGPGTRLTVL.

The rearrangement links TRBV4-1 to TRBJ1-2; D is uncertain. CDR3 size: 14 residues. V was pared by 6 bases and J by 0 bases, with 11 bases between. Germline V gene data show CDR1 as MGHRA and CDR2 as YSYEKL. CDR3 bases: TGCGCCAGCAGACGGGAGGGCACTAACTATGGCTACACCTTC. Protein sequence: CASRREGTNYGYTF.